This T cell receptor beta chain was identified in a study of blood T cell repertoires in COVID-19. Overall study context: Material from acute and convalescent COVID-19 was sourced from the United States, Italy and Spain. PBMCs, B-cell-depleted T cells, or T cells provided the cDNA or gDNA that made up the material.

Trimming took off 4 bases at V and 11 bases at J, with 6 bases between the two ends. The CDR3 consists of 11 residues. In germline, CDR1 is SEHNR, CDR2 FQNEAQ (reference sequence). Those who participated ranged in age from about 18 to 89 years and resided in about two dozen US areas. The table came from immunoSEQ multiplex PCR; TCRdb's copy has only in-frame clones and leaves some out. The sample holds hundreds of thousands of clones, about nine tenths seen once. This TCR was recovered from a woman between 40 and 50 years old with acute COVID-19. The chain recombines TRBV7-9 with TRBJ1-6; D not certain. Source material: PBMCs or T cells enriched from blood (not recorded which). As DNA, the CDR3 is TGTGCCAGCAGCTCCGGGGCACCCCTCCACTTT. This translates into CASSSGAPLHF.